This T cell receptor beta chain was found in a study of cytomegalovirus exposure and HLA in healthy donors. Primers: 60 Vbeta forward and 13 Jbeta reverse. Repertoires were generated with immunoSEQ multiplex PCR, while TCRdb's copy carries only in-frame clones and drops some. The sample consists of about 73,000 clones, 80% of them appearing once. The V and J ends lost 6 bases and 3 bases, in that order; junction bases with no gene match: 7. Germline V lookup: CDR1 KGHSH, CDR2 LQKENI. The CDR3 runs 15 residues. The sample consisted of PBMCs. This receptor was obtained from a male donor in good health and CMV-seronegative. The chain recombines TRBV18 with TRBJ2-3; 9 bases line up with TRBD1. The CDR3 nucleotides read TGTGCCAGCTCCGAAGGACAGGGGTCTACAGATACGCAGTATTTT. It specifies CASSEGQGSTDTQYF. Complete variable domain (other parts from reference TRBV18 and TRBJ2-3): NAGVMQNPRHLVRRRGQEARLRCSPMKGHSHVYWYRQLPEEGLKFMVYLQKENIIDESGMPKERFSAEFPKEGPSILRIQQVVRGDSAAYFCASSEGQGSTDTQYFGPGTRLTVL.